Below are 16 T cell receptor beta chains sequenced from a single sample in a study of monozygotic twins with inflammatory bowel disease. TCRdb reprocessed the 5' RACE reads and stores each CDR3 protein as one record, lacking DNA. This repertoire includes under 350,000 distinct CDR3 sequences. The material sequenced was blood. These receptors originate from a human donor with ulcerative colitis or Crohn's disease, or a healthy co-twin of an affected twin (not recorded which).

The chain links TRBV2 to TRBJ2-6; the D gene TCRdb calls, TRBD1, cannot be checked with no DNA. Germline CDR1 is SNHLY and CDR2 is FYNNEI. The CDR3 is 15 amino acids. CDR3 sequence reads: CASRGSRAGANVLTF.

V is TRBV20-1 and J is TRBJ2-1; TCRdb's D call, TRBD1, is unchecked because there is no DNA. The CDR3 extends over 13 amino acids. Germline V lookup: CDR1 DFQATT, CDR2 SNEGSKA (reference sequence). CDR3 loop: CSANRGGPNEQFF.

The V gene is TRBV7-3, the J gene TRBJ1-1. The CDR3 loop spans 13 amino acids. Germline V gene data show CDR1 as SGHTA and CDR2 as FQGTGA. CDR3 loop: CASSSYMNTEAFF.

This chain joins TRBV29-1 and TRBJ1-1; TCRdb names TRBD1, which stays unverified in the absence of DNA. The CDR3 length is 13 residues. Germline-derived CDR1 and CDR2 are SQVTM and ANQGSEA. The CDR3 sequence is CSVRTGGNTEAFF.

This chain joins TRBV12-3 or TRBV12-4 and TRBJ2-2; the D call from TCRdb, TRBD1, cannot be confirmed without DNA. This CDR3 comprises 14 residues. The CDR3 is CASSPTRGAGELFF.

The rearrangement links TRBV30 to TRBJ1-5. Germline CDR1 reads GTSNPN; CDR2 reads SVGIG (reference sequence). This CDR3 spans 13 amino acids. CDR3 loop: CAWSSWSNQPQHF.

The genes are TRBV29-1 and TRBJ1-4; as DNA is missing, the TRBD1 call by TCRdb cannot be tested. The CDR3 is 14 residues long. The germline CDR1 and CDR2 sequences are SQVTM and ANQGSEA. The CDR3 sequence is CSGSGGTSNEKLFF.

The chain combines TRBV7-9 with TRBJ2-2. Germline assignment: CDR1 SEHNR and CDR2 FQNEAQ (reference sequence). The CDR3 is 12 residues long. The CDR3 loop is CASSLDIRELFF. Using reference TRBV7-9 and TRBJ2-2 for the parts outside the CDR3, the full variable domain is DTGVSQNPRHKITKRGQNVTFRCDPISEHNRLYWYRQTLGQGPEFLTYFQNEAQLEKSRLLSDRFSAERPKGSFSTLEIQRTEQGDSAMYLCASSLDIRELFFGEGSRLTVL.

The genes are TRBV29-1 and TRBJ2-4; TCRdb's D call of TRBD1 is untestable without DNA. The CDR3 is 16 amino acids. CDR1 SQVTM and CDR2 ANQGSEA come from the germline V gene. CDR3 in amino acids: CSVHSGTGGTKNIQYF.

V and J are TRBV6-1 and TRBJ2-6; TCRdb picks TRBD1, but there is no DNA to check that call. Germline loops: CDR1 MNHNS, CDR2 SASEGT. The CDR3 has 18 residues. The CDR3: CASSGGGQTVSGANVLTF.

The chain carries TRBV12-3 or TRBV12-4 and TRBJ1-6; as DNA is missing, the TRBD1 call by TCRdb cannot be tested. The CDR3 runs to 13 residues. The CDR3 sequence: CASSQNRGSPLHF.

The chain couples TRBV27 to TRBJ2-7; TCRdb reports TRBD1, a call that lacks DNA to check it against. CDR3 size: 15 residues. The germline V gene encodes CDR1 MNHEY and CDR2 SMNVEV (reference sequence). The CDR3 protein is CASVSRTGDVFAQYF.

This chain connects TRBV9 to TRBJ2-7; there is no DNA to check the TCRdb D call of TRBD2. The germline gives CDR1 SGDLS, CDR2 YYNGEE. This CDR3 region has 15 residues. The CDR3 sequence is CASSVRSAGSSEQYF.

The J gene is TRBJ2-3, the V gene TRBV5-1; the TRBD1 assignment by TCRdb is unverifiable without DNA. CDR3 length: 21 amino acids. Per germline, CDR1 SGHRS and CDR2 YFSETQ. CDR3 protein: CASSLGLTGGLPNPFTDTQYF.

The genes are TRBV3-1 and TRBJ1-6. This CDR3 spans 16 amino acids. Germline assignment: CDR1 LGHDT and CDR2 YNNKEL (reference sequence). Here the CDR3 reads CASRGPIYGDYSPLHF.

The V gene is TRBV6-2 or TRBV6-3, the J gene TRBJ2-2; without DNA, the TCRdb call of TRBD2 cannot be checked. The CDR3 is made up of 13 amino acids. In germline, CDR1 is MNHEY, CDR2 SVGEGT. This CDR3 is CASSARLAGELFF.